This is a list of T cell receptor beta chains from one sample in a study of CD8 T cells in ankylosing spondylitis. TCRdb itself ran the 5' RACE reads through MiXCR, one entry per CDR3 protein. The sample contains about 220,000 distinct CDR3 sequences, 5.5% to 7.5% of which appear only once. Material: blood, either unsorted or a sorted T cell fraction (not recorded which). The receptors shown here come from a male donor with ankylosing spondylitis. Both conserved end residues are part of each CDR3. Each record gives: D gene, clone size, J gene, V gene, CDR3 protein, CDR3 DNA. The D gene is left open where the match is weak. Where a row states a size, it is once, few, many or the class of an expanded clone; other rows omit it.

NA | many | TRBJ2-7 | TRBV28 | CASSFTGTDPSYEQYF | TGTGCCAGCAGTTTTACCGGGACGGACCCCTCCTACGAGCAGTACTTC
NA | many | TRBJ2-7 | TRBV5-1 | CASSSTGREQYF | TGCGCCAGCAGCTCTACAGGGCGGGAGCAGTACTTC
TRBD2 | few | TRBJ2-1 | TRBV15 | CATSSSGTRGSDEQFF | TGTGCCACCAGCAGCTCCGGGACTAGGGGGTCGGATGAGCAGTTCTTC
NA | NA | TRBJ1-2 | TRBV6-2/TRBV6-3 | CASRGTEPNYGYTF | TGTGCCAGCAGGGGGACGGAACCTAACTATGGCTACACCTTC
TRBD2 | few | TRBJ2-5 | TRBV7-6 | CASSLDVSSGIKTQYF | TGTGCCAGCAGCTTAGACGTGTCTAGCGGGATTAAGACCCAGTACTTC
NA | many | TRBJ2-1 | TRBV14 | CASSHPGSSYNEQFF | TGTGCCAGCAGCCATCCAGGAAGCTCCTACAATGAGCAGTTCTTC
TRBD2 | many | TRBJ2-3 | TRBV7-9 | CASRRNGGIRDTQYF | TGTGCCAGCAGAAGGAACGGGGGGATTAGAGATACGCAGTATTTT
TRBD2 | few | TRBJ2-1 | TRBV20-1 | CSAWTSGGQAGSYNEQFF | TGCAGTGCTTGGACTAGCGGGGGCCAAGCGGGCTCCTACAATGAGCAGTTCTTC
NA | many | TRBJ2-3 | TRBV24-1 | CATSKGGDTQYF | TGTGCCACCAGTAAGGGTGGAGATACGCAGTATTTT
NA | many | TRBJ2-1 | TRBV6-4 | CASSDSSASNEQFF | TGTGCCAGCAGTGACTCCTCAGCCTCCAATGAGCAGTTCTTC
NA | few | TRBJ2-3 | TRBV20-1 | CSARDRRGRADTQYF | TGCAGTGCTAGAGATCGAAGAGGGAGAGCGGATACGCAGTATTTT
NA | many | TRBJ1-5 | TRBV4-3 | CASSQALPGQVTYSNQPQHF | TGCGCCAGCAGCCAAGCGCTTCCGGGACAAGTGACTTATAGCAATCAGCCCCAGCATTTT
NA | many | TRBJ1-1 | TRBV5-5 | CASSLGGLEEAFF | TGTGCCAGCAGCTTGGGGGGACTGGAGGAAGCTTTCTTT
TRBD1 | many | TRBJ2-4 | TRBV11-2 | CASSLVGTGKNIQYF | TGTGCCAGCAGCTTAGTCGGGACAGGCAAAAACATTCAGTACTTC
TRBD2 | NA | TRBJ2-1 | TRBV5-5 | CASSLDSGSWYEQFF | TGTGCCAGCAGCTTGGATAGCGGGAGTTGGTATGAGCAGTTCTTC
NA | many | TRBJ2-7 | TRBV7-9 | CASSHRDFPYEQYF | TGTGCCAGCAGCCACCGGGACTTCCCTTACGAGCAGTACTTC
TRBD2 | many | TRBJ2-1 | TRBV20-1 | CSARDPSDGRVNEQFF | TGCAGTGCTAGAGACCCCTCGGACGGGAGGGTCAATGAGCAGTTCTTC
TRBD1 | NA | TRBJ2-5 | TRBV7-8 | CASSLTTGGLWETQYF | TGTGCCAGCAGCTTAACGACAGGGGGCCTTTGGGAGACCCAGTACTTC
NA | many | TRBJ2-1 | TRBV7-2 | CASSLFRPSSYNEQFF | TGTGCCAGCAGCTTATTTAGACCGAGCTCCTACAATGAGCAGTTCTTC
NA | many | TRBJ1-3 | TRBV4-2 | CASSQEGEGTGNTIYF | TGTGCCAGCAGCCAAGAGGGCGAGGGGACTGGAAACACCATATATTTT
NA | many | TRBJ2-1 | TRBV6-2/TRBV6-3 | CASSSAVIVLNEQFF | TGTGCCAGCAGTTCGGCCGTAATTGTACTGAATGAGCAGTTCTTC
NA | many | TRBJ1-3 | TRBV4-3 | CASSQDGWTRPTVNTIYF | TGCGCCAGCAGCCAAGATGGGTGGACCAGACCGACGGTAAACACCATATATTTT
NA | many | TRBJ2-7 | TRBV10-2 | CASSESRTTLSYEQYF | TGCGCCAGCAGTGAGTCCAGAACCACCCTCTCCTACGAGCAGTACTTC
TRBD2 | many | TRBJ2-3 | TRBV6-5 | CASSYLAGVSDTQYF | TGTGCCAGCAGTTACCTAGCGGGAGTATCAGATACGCAGTATTTT
NA | many | TRBJ1-2 | TRBV7-2 | CASSSRPTASGGYTF | TGTGCCAGCAGCAGCCGACCGACAGCCTCTGGTGGCTACACCTTC
NA | NA | TRBJ1-1 | TRBV4-3 | CASSQGGRRNTEAFF | TGCGCCAGCAGCCAAGGGGGGCGGAGGAACACTGAAGCTTTCTTT
TRBD1 | NA | TRBJ2-7 | TRBV27 | CASSLLTGDEQYF | TGTGCCAGCAGTTTACTAACAGGGGACGAGCAGTACTTC
NA | NA | TRBJ2-7 | TRBV10-2 | CASSEPLFHEQYF | TGCGCCAGCAGTGAGCCCCTATTCCACGAGCAGTACTTC
TRBD1 | many | TRBJ2-7 | TRBV6-2/TRBV6-3 | CASSYRLGQLNEQYF | TGTGCCAGCAGTTACCGCCTGGGACAGCTCAACGAGCAGTACTTC
TRBD1 | many | TRBJ1-1 | TRBV6-1 | CASSEYGRGARYTEAFF | TGTGCCAGCAGTGAATACGGCAGGGGGGCGAGGTACACTGAAGCTTTCTTT
NA | many | TRBJ1-2 | TRBV12-3/TRBV12-4 | CASSWKGTLDGYTF | TGTGCCAGCAGTTGGAAGGGGACCCTCGATGGCTACACCTTC
NA | many | TRBJ1-2 | TRBV5-6 | CASTSGVYYGYTF | TGTGCCAGCACCTCCGGGGTCTACTATGGCTACACCTTC
TRBD1 | many | TRBJ2-2 | TRBV20-1 | CSAIERGRSTGELFF | TGCAGTGCTATCGAGAGGGGGCGAAGCACCGGGGAGCTGTTTTTT
NA | many | TRBJ2-1 | TRBV7-9 | CASSLVTYSYNEQFF | TGTGCCAGCAGCTTAGTGACTTACTCCTACAATGAGCAGTTCTTC
TRBD1 | NA | TRBJ1-1 | TRBV7-2 | CASSLRDRGRTEAFF | TGTGCCAGCAGCTTACGGGACAGGGGTCGAACTGAAGCTTTCTTT
TRBD1 | NA | TRBJ2-5 | TRBV7-6 | CASSLGDRVETQYF | TGTGCCAGCAGCTTAGGAGACAGGGTAGAGACCCAGTACTTC
NA | many | TRBJ1-5 | TRBV7-2 | CASSLFEVGQPQHF | TGTGCCAGCAGCTTATTTGAAGTGGGTCAGCCCCAGCATTTT
NA | many | TRBJ2-1 | TRBV5-5 | CASSLSWEQFF | TGTGCCAGCAGCTTGTCATGGGAGCAGTTCTTC
TRBD1 | many | TRBJ2-2 | TRBV10-3 | CAIRGTGGHTGELFF | TGTGCCATCAGAGGGACAGGGGGCCACACCGGGGAGCTGTTTTTT
NA | many | TRBJ2-7 | TRBV10-3 | CAISESSGPAAYEQYF | TGTGCCATCAGTGAGTCATCAGGACCAGCTGCCTACGAGCAGTACTTC
TRBD2 | few | TRBJ2-7 | TRBV3-1 | CASSQDRGASGSYEQYF | TGTGCCAGCAGCCAAGATCGTGGGGCTAGCGGGAGCTACGAGCAGTACTTC
TRBD1 | many | TRBJ2-5 | TRBV20-1 | CSARDPLGTEETQYF | TGCAGTGCTAGAGATCCATTGGGGACAGAAGAGACCCAGTACTTC
TRBD1 | NA | TRBJ2-5 | TRBV11-1 | CASSLGLRTGGRQETQYF | TGTGCCAGCAGCTTAGGTCTAAGGACAGGGGGACGCCAGGAGACCCAGTACTTC
TRBD1 | few | TRBJ1-5 | TRBV4-2 | CASSQEEGARNQPQHF | TGTGCCAGCAGCCAAGAAGAGGGGGCCCGCAATCAGCCCCAGCATTTT
NA | many | TRBJ1-2 | TRBV4-2 | CASSQAPNSVNYGYTF | TGTGCCAGCAGCCAAGCCCCCAACTCAGTAAACTATGGCTACACCTTC
NA | many | TRBJ2-7 | TRBV14 | CASSPSGNEQYF | TGTGCCAGCAGCCCCTCCGGGAACGAGCAGTACTTC
NA | many | TRBJ1-3 | TRBV12-3/TRBV12-4 | CASSYGETIYF | TGTGCCAGCAGTTACGGGGAGACCATATATTTT
TRBD1 | many | TRBJ2-3 | TRBV28 | CASRLQGAGDTQYF | TGTGCCAGCAGACTACAGGGGGCGGGGGATACGCAGTATTTT
TRBD2 | few | TRBJ2-3 | TRBV4-3 | CASSPIAGRADTQYF | TGCGCCAGCAGCCCTATAGCGGGAAGGGCCGATACGCAGTATTTT
NA | many | TRBJ1-5 | TRBV5-6 | CASSLGVNQPQHF | TGTGCCAGCAGCTTGGGTGTCAATCAGCCCCAGCATTTT
TRBD2 | few | TRBJ2-1 | TRBV19 | CASNPGGSYNEQFF | TGTGCCAGTAACCCGGGGGGCTCCTACAATGAGCAGTTCTTC